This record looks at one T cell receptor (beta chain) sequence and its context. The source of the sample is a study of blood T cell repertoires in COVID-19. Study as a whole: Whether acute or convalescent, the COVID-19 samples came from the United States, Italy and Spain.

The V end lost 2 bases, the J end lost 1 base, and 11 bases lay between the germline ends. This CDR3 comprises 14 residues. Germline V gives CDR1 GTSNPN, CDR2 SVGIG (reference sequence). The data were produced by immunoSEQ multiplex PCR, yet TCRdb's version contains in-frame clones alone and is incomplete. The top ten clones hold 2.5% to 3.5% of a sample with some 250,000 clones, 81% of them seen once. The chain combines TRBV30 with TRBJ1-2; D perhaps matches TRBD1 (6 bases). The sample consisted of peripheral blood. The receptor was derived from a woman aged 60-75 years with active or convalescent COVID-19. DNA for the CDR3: TGTGCCTGGAGTCCCGGACAGAATAACTATGGCTACACCTTC. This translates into CAWSPGQNNYGYTF.